This TCR beta chain was found in a study of technical replicates of blood from several donors. Method: immunoSEQ multiplex PCR; TCRdb's copy keeps in-frame clones and lacks some. This sample yields 91,000 or so clones, of which roughly 96% are seen a single time; 0.25% to 0.3% belongs to the top ten. This CDR3 region has 14 residues. CDR1 is MNHEY, CDR2 SMNVEV, per germline (reference sequence). Trimming stripped 6 bases from V and 7 bases from J, with 16 bases between. This sequence originates from a human donor in good health. The chain couples TRBV27 to TRBJ2-1; D is perhaps TRBD2 (6 bases). The sample consisted of T cells isolated from PBMCs. The CDR3 DNA is TGTGCCAGCAGGGGTGGAGGGATCGAAAATGAGCAGTTCTTC. This encodes CASRGGGIENEQFF.